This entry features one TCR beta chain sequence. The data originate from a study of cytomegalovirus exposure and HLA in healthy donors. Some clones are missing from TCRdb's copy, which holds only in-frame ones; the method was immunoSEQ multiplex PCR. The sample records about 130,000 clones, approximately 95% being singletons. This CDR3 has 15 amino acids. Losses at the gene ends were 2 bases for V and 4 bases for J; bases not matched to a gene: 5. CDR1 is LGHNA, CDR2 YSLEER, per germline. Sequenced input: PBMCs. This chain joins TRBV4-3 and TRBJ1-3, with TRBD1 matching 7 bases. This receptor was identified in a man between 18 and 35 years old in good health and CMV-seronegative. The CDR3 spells CASSQRQGDGNTIYF. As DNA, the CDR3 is TGCGCCAGCAGCCAACGACAGGGTGACGGAAACACCATATATTTT.